What follows are 10 T cell receptor beta chains derived from one specimen sequenced in a study of prognosis after radiotherapy for stage I lung cancer. Multiplex PCR in two rounds served to amplify TCR beta CDR3 from genomic DNA. Initially, in first-round PCR, primers specific to each TRBV and TRBJ gene were used. MiXCR, run by TCRdb on the multiplex PCR reads, gives a single entry per CDR3 protein. The table includes roughly 24,000 distinct CDR3 sequences, 35% to 50% detected once. Sequenced material: PBMCs, taken before or after stereotactic body radiation therapy (not recorded which). These receptors all come from a donor of 50 years or more with non-small cell lung cancer.

This clonotype was found many times. The rearrangement joins TRBV19 to TRBJ2-1; the match to TRBD2 covers 7 bases. This CDR3 has 18 residues. The germline V gene has CDR1 LNHDA and CDR2 SQIVND (reference sequence). J was trimmed by 1 base and V by 4 bases; bases with no gene match: 13. The CDR3 protein is CASSRDRGVLGSYNEQFF. The CDR3 coding sequence is TGTGCCAGTAGTAGAGACCGGGGGGTTCTGGGATCCTACAATGAGCAGTTCTTC.

This clonotype came up many times. The chain joins TRBV5-4 to TRBJ1-2; 8 nucleotides match TRBD1. Germline trimming cut 2 bases from V and 7 bases from J; bases unmatched to any gene: 10. CDR1 SGHNT and CDR2 YYREEE come from the germline V gene (reference sequence). The length of the CDR3 is 15 residues. Here the CDR3 DNA reads TGTGCCAGCAGCTTCAGTCGGACAGGGTACTCTGGCTACACCTTC. This translates into CASSFSRTGYSGYTF.

This clonotype was counted at least ten times. J is TRBJ2-7 and V is TRBV18; 7 bases are shared with TRBD2. This CDR3 contains 13 residues. V lost 4 bases, J lost 5 bases, and 5 bases stayed unmatched. CDR1 is KGHSH, CDR2 LQKENI, per germline. This CDR3 reads CASSLVGGNEQYF. The CDR3 DNA sequence: TGTGCCAGCTCACTCGTGGGAGGGAACGAGCAGTACTTC.

At least ten counts were recorded for this clonotype. This CDR3 is CSARESGGQVTQYF. DNA for the CDR3: TGCAGTGCTAGAGAATCGGGGGGACAGGTGACCCAGTACTTC. The V call is TRBV20-1, the J call TRBJ2-5, with D possibly being TRBD1 (8 bases). The germline V and J ends were trimmed by 0 bases and 7 bases, with 15 bases remaining between them. Germline loops: CDR1 DFQATT, CDR2 SNEGSKA (reference sequence). The CDR3 contains 14 residues.

This clonotype was counted once. With a much larger clone just one base away, this may be a read error. The conserved phenylalanine or tryptophan normally closing the CDR3 is absent here, so this likely arose from a read error. The chain links TRBV19 to TRBJ2-5; D is unresolved. CDR3 length: 11 amino acids. V lost 2 bases, J lost 2 bases, and 0 bases lay in between. Looked up from germline, CDR1 is LNHDA and CDR2 is SQIVND (reference sequence). CDR3 bases: TGTGCCAGTAGTATACAAGAGACCCAGTACTTA. Amino acids: CASSIQETQYL.

This clonotype was seen ten or more times. The CDR3 is CASSLEVVGQFF. CDR3 DNA: TGTGCCAGCAGCTTAGAAGTAGTAGGACAGTTCTTC. This chain connects TRBV7-9 to TRBJ2-1; D unclear. Per the germline V gene, CDR1 is SEHNR and CDR2 is FQNEAQ (reference sequence). Trimming took off 1 base at V and 13 bases at J, with 11 bases between the two ends. The CDR3 has 12 amino acids. Supplemented by reference TRBV7-9 and TRBJ2-1, the full variable domain reads DTGVSQNPRHKITKRGQNVTFRCDPISEHNRLYWYRQTLGQGPEFLTYFQNEAQLEKSRLLSDRFSAERPKGSFSTLEIQRTEQGDSAMYLCASSLEVVGQFFGPGTRLTVL.

This clonotype was counted ten times or more. The chain combines TRBV15 with TRBJ1-1; D is perhaps TRBD1 (5 bases). The CDR3 has 14 residues. Germline V gives CDR1 LNHNV, CDR2 YYDKDF (reference sequence). V was clipped by 1 base and J by 4 bases, with 10 bases between them. The CDR3 region is CATSRGDSGTEAFF. In nucleotides, the CDR3 is TGTGCCACCAGCAGAGGGGACTCCGGCACTGAAGCTTTCTTT.

Of note for this clonotype: The junction differs from germline at one of its ends, possibly a read error. The chain links TRBV7-8 to TRBJ2-7; 7 bases fit TRBD1. Per the germline V gene, CDR1 is SGHVS and CDR2 is FQNEAQ. This CDR3 spans 14 amino acids. In DNA form, the CDR3 reads TGTGCCAGCAGCGGATCCCAAGGGGGCAACGAGGAGTACTTC. This sequence encodes CASSGSQGGNEEYF.

The chain recombines TRBV5-1 with TRBJ2-7, with D hard to call. V lost 4 bases and J lost 3, with 8 bases in between. Germline V lookup: CDR1 SGHRS, CDR2 YFSETQ. The CDR3 totals 12 residues. CDR3 amino acids: CASSNDNYEQYF. The CDR3 coding sequence is TGCGCCAGCAGCAACGACAACTACGAGCAGTACTTC. The variable domain in full, completed from reference TRBV5-1 and TRBJ2-7, reads KAGVTQTPRYLIKTRGQQVTLSCSPISGHRSVSWYQQTPGQGLQFLFEYFSETQRNKGNFPGRFSGRQFSNSRSEMNVSTLELGDSALYLCASSNDNYEQYFGPGTRLTVT.

The CDR3: CASSDLVFTEAFF. CDR3 coding DNA: TGTGCCAGCAGTGACCTGGTATTCACTGAAGCTTTCTTT. The V and J genes are TRBV6-1 and TRBJ1-1; no clear D. This CDR3 is 13 amino acids long. V was cut by 3 bases and J by 4 bases, with 9 bases left in between. From germline, CDR1 is MNHNS and CDR2 SASEGT.